Presented here are 25 T cell receptor beta chains from one specimen sequenced in a study of control samples from healthy donors and cancer patients. This table comes from immunoSEQ multiplex PCR, and its TCRdb copy is limited to in-frame clones, with some not included. The profile shows approximately 180,000 clones, about nine tenths of them singletons. Sequencing was done on a sample of blood. These receptors originate from a woman aged 35 to 49 in good health.

The chain joins TRBV29-1 to TRBJ2-5, with a weak D call TRBD2 (6 bases). V gave up 4 bases and J gave up 3 bases, with 21 bases separating them. The germline gives CDR1 SQVTM, CDR2 ANQGSEA. The CDR3 covers 16 residues. The CDR3 spells CSVGGPGGAQKETQYF. The CDR3 nucleotides read TGCAGCGTTGGGGGACCAGGAGGGGCTCAAAAAGAGACCCAGTACTTC.

The rearrangement joins TRBV7-9 to TRBJ2-1; no clear D gene. The CDR3 length is 14 residues. In germline, CDR1 is SEHNR, CDR2 FQNEAQ (reference sequence). V was clipped by 5 bases and J by 5 bases, with 13 bases between them. CDR3 bases: TGTGCCAGCAGCCAAACAGACGGAAACAATGAGCAGTTCTTC. This encodes CASSQTDGNNEQFF.

The chain links TRBV5-4 to TRBJ1-1; 7 bases line up with TRBD1. V lost 0 bases to trimming and J lost 11 bases; unmatched junction nucleotides: 4. Germline V gene lookup returns CDR1 SGHNT and CDR2 YYREEE (reference sequence). This CDR3 contains 12 residues. CDR3 loop: CASSLGDSHAFF. CDR3 in DNA: TGTGCCAGCAGCTTGGGGGACAGCCATGCTTTCTTT. Looking up the rest from reference TRBV5-4 and TRBJ1-1 gives the full variable domain: ETGVTQSPTHLIKTRGQQVTLRCSSQSGHNTVSWYQQALGQGPQFIFQYYREEENGRGNFPPRFSGLQFPNYSSELNVNALELDDSALYLCASSLGDSHAFFGQGTRLTVV.

This clone was seen once. The chain couples TRBV5-5 to TRBJ2-7, with TRBD1 identical over 9 bases. In germline, CDR1 is SGHKS, CDR2 YYEKEE (reference sequence). This CDR3 comprises 14 residues. V lost 4 bases, J lost 4 bases, and 6 bases stayed unmatched. Here the CDR3 DNA reads TGTGCCAGCAGCACGGGACAGGGATTTTACGAGCAGTACTTC. Amino acids: CASSTGQGFYEQYF. Full variable domain (missing parts from reference TRBV5-5 and TRBJ2-7): DAGVTQSPTHLIKTRGQQVTLRCSPISGHKSVSWYQQVLGQGPQFIFQYYEKEERGRGNFPDRFSARQFPNYSSELNVNALLLGDSALYLCASSTGQGFYEQYFGPGTRLTVT.

The chain uses TRBV29-1 and TRBJ2-3, with D perhaps assigned TRBD1 or TRBD2 (6 bases each). The germline gives CDR1 SQVTM, CDR2 ANQGSEA. Trimming removed 2 bases at V and 5 bases at J, with 20 bases between. This CDR3 spans 16 amino acids. In DNA form, the CDR3 reads TGCAGCGTTGAAACCCCCCTCCCGGGGGCCCTAGATACGCAGTATTTT. This codes for CSVETPLPGALDTQYF.

The gene calls are TRBV5-1 and TRBJ2-7; unclear D gene. The CDR3 has 11 amino acids. V lost 3 bases to trimming and J lost 1 base, with 2 bases between them. Germline loops: CDR1 SGHRS, CDR2 YFSETQ. The CDR3 DNA reads TGCGCCAGCAGCTCTTCCTACGAGCAGTACTTC. The encoded protein is CASSSSYEQYF.

The chain carries TRBV5-1 and TRBJ1-1; perhaps TRBD1 as D (5 bases). V lost 6 bases and J 6 bases, leaving 15 bases between the germline ends. The CDR3 is 13 amino acids. Germline assignment: CDR1 SGHRS and CDR2 YFSETQ. The CDR3 is CASNLGDGPEAFF. CDR3 in DNA: TGCGCCAGCAACCTAGGGGACGGGCCTGAAGCTTTCTTT. Filled out from reference TRBV5-1 and TRBJ1-1, the complete variable domain reads KAGVTQTPRYLIKTRGQQVTLSCSPISGHRSVSWYQQTPGQGLQFLFEYFSETQRNKGNFPGRFSGRQFSNSRSEMNVSTLELGDSALYLCASNLGDGPEAFFGQGTRLTVV.

The chain carries TRBV7-9 and TRBJ1-1; 7 bases line up with TRBD1. Trimming at V came to 5 bases and at J to 1 base, leaving 4 bases not matched to a gene. The CDR3 contains 14 residues. Germline lookup yields CDR1 SEHNR and CDR2 FQNEAQ (reference sequence). CDR3 sequence (DNA): TGTGCCAGCAGCGATTACAGGGGGAACACTGAAGCTTTCTTT. Amino acid sequence: CASSDYRGNTEAFF.

The gene calls are TRBV5-1 and TRBJ1-4; tentatively, D is TRBD1 (5 bases). The CDR3 is made up of 15 amino acids. CDR1 is SGHRS, CDR2 YFSETQ, per germline. V dropped 0 bases and J dropped 8 bases, with 14 bases sitting between them. CDR3 sequence (DNA): TGCGCCAGCAGCTTGGTTGGGGCCCTCGGGGAAAAACTGTTTTTT. Residues: CASSLVGALGEKLFF.

To note about this clone: Other DNA sequences in this sample translate to the same CDR3. This chain joins TRBV6-5 and TRBJ1-5; D is uncertain. Looked up from germline, CDR1 is MNHEY and CDR2 is SVGAGI. Trimming shortened V by 2 bases and J by 6 bases, and 8 bases separated the two germline ends. This CDR3 comprises 13 residues. The CDR3 region is CASSYGLGQPQHF. DNA of the CDR3: TGTGCCAGCAGTTACGGACTGGGTCAGCCCCAGCATTTT.

The chain recombines TRBV13 with TRBJ2-2; D gene uncertain. V gave up 5 bases and J gave up 5 bases, with 3 bases separating them. Germline V lookup: CDR1 PRHDT, CDR2 FYEKMQ (reference sequence). This CDR3 comprises 11 residues. The CDR3 DNA is TGTGCCAGCAGCGAAACCGGGGAGCTGTTTTTT. Encoded protein: CASSETGELFF.

The chain is built from TRBV4-1 and TRBJ2-7, with TRBD1 matching 7 bases. From germline, CDR1 is MGHRA and CDR2 YSYEKL. Trimming took 0 bases from V and 2 from J; bases not matched to a gene: 4. CDR3 size: 15 residues. The CDR3 DNA follows: TGCGCCAGCAGCCAAGAAGGCACAGGGGCCTACGAGCAGTACTTC. It yields the protein CASSQEGTGAYEQYF.

The chain links TRBV10-3 to TRBJ2-2, with D perhaps matching TRBD1 or TRBD2 (5 bases each). Germline V gene lookup returns CDR1 ENHRY and CDR2 SYGVKD. V shed 6 bases and J shed 5 bases, with 16 bases lying between them. The CDR3 length is 15 residues. The CDR3 DNA is TGTGCCATCAGCTCACCGCTGGGGGTGACCGGGGAGCTGTTTTTT. The encoded protein is CAISSPLGVTGELFF.

As for this clone: Other DNA sequences of this sample code for an identical CDR3. The chain is built from TRBV15 and TRBJ1-2, with D perhaps matching TRBD1 (5 bases). V was clipped by 0 bases and J by 0 bases, with 11 bases between them. The CDR3 is 16 residues long. Germline CDR1 and CDR2: LNHNV and YYDKDF (reference sequence). The CDR3 bases are TGTGCCACCAGCAGAGATCTCCAGGGAGCTAACTATGGCTACACCTTC. This translates into CATSRDLQGANYGYTF.

V gene TRBV7-9 combines with J gene TRBJ2-3, with D hard to call. V gave up 1 base and J gave up 4 bases, with 3 bases separating them. This CDR3 is built from 12 residues. Germline values: CDR1 SEHNR, CDR2 FQNEAQ (reference sequence). The CDR3 sequence is CASSLESDTQYF. CDR3 coding DNA: TGTGCCAGCAGCTTAGAATCAGATACGCAGTATTTT. The variable domain in full, completed from reference TRBV7-9 and TRBJ2-3, reads DTGVSQNPRHKITKRGQNVTFRCDPISEHNRLYWYRQTLGQGPEFLTYFQNEAQLEKSRLLSDRFSAERPKGSFSTLEIQRTEQGDSAMYLCASSLESDTQYFGPGTRLTVL.

The genes are TRBV5-1 and TRBJ2-1, with 7 bases that match TRBD1. Germline CDR1 is SGHRS and CDR2 is YFSETQ. The CDR3 totals 17 residues. With V trimmed by 6 bases and J by 9 bases, 21 bases remained unmatched. The CDR3 DNA sequence: TGCGCCAGCACCTTAATTGAAGGGGGCAGCTTTAATCGTGAGCAGTTCTTC. Amino acids: CASTLIEGGSFNREQFF.

This CDR3 reads CASAGGVGRAFF. The CDR3 nucleotides read TGTGCCAGCGCCGGGGGCGTGGGTCGAGCTTTCTTT. V is TRBV27 and J is TRBJ1-1; the D gene is possibly TRBD1 (6 bases). This CDR3 region has 12 residues. The germline CDR1 and CDR2 sequences are MNHEY and SMNVEV (reference sequence). Trimming removed 8 bases from V and 10 bases from J, with 17 bases in between.

This chain links TRBV7-9 with TRBJ1-2; D uncertain. CDR3 length: 17 residues. V lost 1 base and J 3 bases, leaving 18 bases between the germline ends. Germline V gene sequence: CDR1 SEHNR, CDR2 FQNEAQ (reference sequence). The CDR3 loop is CASSLDPRQAIHYGYTF. In DNA form, the CDR3 reads TGTGCCAGCAGCTTAGACCCCAGACAAGCTATACACTATGGCTACACCTTC.

This clone was observed a single time. The chain links TRBV6-1 to TRBJ2-3; TRBD2 matches at 7 bases. The germline gives CDR1 MNHNS, CDR2 SASEGT. The CDR3 spans 15 residues. V lost 2 bases to trimming and J lost 4 bases; unmatched junction nucleotides: 6. CDR3 coding DNA: TGTGCCAGCAGTGAACGTGGGGGGAGGGCAGATACGCAGTATTTT. This translates into CASSERGGRADTQYF.

The chain links TRBV6-4 to TRBJ1-1; D is unclear. Trimming cost V 6 bases and J 4 bases, with 15 bases left between them. The CDR3 is 14 amino acids. Germline V gene sequence: CDR1 MRHNA, CDR2 SNTAGT. The CDR3 DNA reads as TGTGCCAGCAGCGTGGACGTACTGAGCACTGAAGCTTTCTTT. Translation gives CASSVDVLSTEAFF.

V is TRBV5-1 and J is TRBJ1-1; D remains ambiguous. Germline V CDR1 and CDR2: SGHRS, YFSETQ. V was shortened by 7 bases and J by 0 bases, with 13 bases between the two germline ends. This CDR3 contains 14 residues. CDR3 DNA sequence: TGCGCCAGCGCCCGGACGACAATGAACACTGAAGCTTTCTTT. Translated, it gives CASARTTMNTEAFF.

CDR3 sequence: CASSHLGGVNEKLFF. DNA for the CDR3: TGCGCCAGCAGCCATTTAGGAGGGGTTAATGAAAAACTGTTTTTT. V gene TRBV4-1 combines with J gene TRBJ1-4; possible D gene TRBD1, 5 bases. The CDR3 has 15 amino acids. Germline lookup yields CDR1 MGHRA and CDR2 YSYEKL. V was clipped by 3 bases and J by 4 bases, with 12 bases between them.

The V call is TRBV6-5, the J call TRBJ2-7; no definite D call. CDR3 length: 12 residues. The V end lost 4 bases, the J end lost 9 bases, and 13 bases lay between the germline ends. Germline assignment: CDR1 MNHEY and CDR2 SVGAGI. For the CDR3, the DNA is TGTGCCAGCAGTTTACCCTCTTCACGGCAGTACTTC. Residues: CASSLPSSRQYF.

Points on this clone: This likely reflects a read error, since a far larger clone is one base away. This sequence joins TRBV6-5 and TRBJ1-1, with no clear D. Trimming removed 5 bases at V and 0 bases at J, with 4 bases between. Germline V gives CDR1 MNHEY, CDR2 SVGAGI. CDR3 size: 12 residues. CDR3 residues: CASSTLNTEAFF. The CDR3 DNA reads TGTGCCAGCAGTACCTTGAACACTGAAGCTTTCTTT.

J is TRBJ1-1 and V is TRBV20-1; D is unresolved. The V gene lost 3 bases and the J gene lost 2 bases, with 10 bases spanning the gap. CDR3 size: 13 residues. The V gene's germline CDR1 is DFQATT and CDR2 SNEGSKA (reference sequence). The DNA for the CDR3 is TGCAGTGCTAGTAGTACCGAAAACACTGAAGCTTTCTTT. It yields the protein CSASSTENTEAFF.